This T cell receptor beta chain was identified in a study of blood T cell repertoires in COVID-19. Overall study: From the United States, Italy and Spain came samples of acute and convalescent COVID-19. Nucleic acid was either cDNA or gDNA, and it came from T cells, B-cell-depleted T cells, or PBMCs.

CDR3 length: 20 residues. V lost 1 base, J lost 1 base, and 18 bases stayed unmatched. Germline V gene lookup returns CDR1 GTSNPN and CDR2 SVGIG (reference sequence). Sequencing was performed with immunoSEQ multiplex PCR; in TCRdb, only in-frame clones are kept and a portion is missing. The profile shows roughly 250,000 clones, about 80% of them singletons. The chain links TRBV30 to TRBJ2-7, with TRBD2 matching over 11 bases. The sequence was collected from a woman over 75 with active or convalescent COVID-19. Sequenced: peripheral blood. The CDR3 region is CAWSGGKDSGRVLGSYEQYF. CDR3 coding DNA: TGTGCCTGGAGTGGGGGCAAGGATAGCGGGAGGGTTTTGGGGTCCTACGAGCAGTACTTC.